Sequencing of this TCR beta chain was carried out in a study of shared clonotypes between healthy human individuals. Study outcomes and limitations: Several donors held approximately 4.6% of naive CD4 clonotypes in common.

Original processing notes: Junction-only immunoSEQ data arrived without quality scores, meaning filtering differed. Libraries were prepared by immunoSEQ multiplex PCR; TCRdb keeps only in-frame clonotypes and omits some of them. V, J and clone size are taken as reported in that table, and D and trimming were inferred from the DNA itself. This table has 2 million or so clones, just under 95% appearing once. Notes on this clone: Its specificity is not known.

Naive CD8 cells lacked CD45RO and underwent positive selection for CCR7, leaving out terminally differentiated effector memory CD45RA+ cells. The CDR3 totals 16 residues. The V end lost 0 bases, the J end lost 3 bases, and 11 bases lay between the germline ends. Germline V gene data show CDR1 as LNHDA and CDR2 as SQIVND (reference sequence). The receptor comes from a man aged 18 to 29 in good health. J is TRBJ2-2 and V is TRBV19; D perhaps matches TRBD1 (7 bases). What was sequenced was naive CD8+ T cells sorted from blood. The CDR3 DNA follows: TGTGCCAGTAGTATAGAGCAGGGGGGCCACACCGGGGAGCTGTTTTTT. Amino acids: CASSIEQGGHTGELFF.